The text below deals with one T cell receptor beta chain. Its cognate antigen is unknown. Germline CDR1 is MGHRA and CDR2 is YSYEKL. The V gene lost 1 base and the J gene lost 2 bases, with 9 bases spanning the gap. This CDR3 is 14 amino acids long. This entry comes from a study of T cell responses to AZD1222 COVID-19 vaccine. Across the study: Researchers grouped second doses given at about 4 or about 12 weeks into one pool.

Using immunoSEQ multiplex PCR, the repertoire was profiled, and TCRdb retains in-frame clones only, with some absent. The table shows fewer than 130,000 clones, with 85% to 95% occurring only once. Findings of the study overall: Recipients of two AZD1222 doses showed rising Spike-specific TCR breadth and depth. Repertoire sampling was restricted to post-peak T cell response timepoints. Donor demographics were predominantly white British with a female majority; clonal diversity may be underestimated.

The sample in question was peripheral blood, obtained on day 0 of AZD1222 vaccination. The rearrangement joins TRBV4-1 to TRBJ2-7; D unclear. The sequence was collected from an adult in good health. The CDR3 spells CASSQAHTAYEQYF. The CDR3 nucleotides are TGCGCCAGCAGCCAAGCTCACACAGCCTACGAGCAGTACTTC.